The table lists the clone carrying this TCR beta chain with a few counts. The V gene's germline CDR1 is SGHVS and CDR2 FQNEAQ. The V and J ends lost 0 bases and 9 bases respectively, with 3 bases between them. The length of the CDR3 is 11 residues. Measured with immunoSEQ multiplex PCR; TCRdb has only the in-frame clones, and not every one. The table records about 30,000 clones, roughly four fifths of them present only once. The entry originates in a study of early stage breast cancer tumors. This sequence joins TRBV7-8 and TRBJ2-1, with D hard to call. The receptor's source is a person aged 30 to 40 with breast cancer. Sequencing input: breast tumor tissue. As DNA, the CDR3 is TGTGCCAGCAGCTTAGCGGTTGAGCAGTTCTTC. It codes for CASSLAVEQFF.